The 4 T cell receptor beta chains listed next were all sequenced from one sample in a study of CD4 T cells in relation to SARS-CoV-2 and coronaviruses (dated by TCRdb to the early 2020s). Their cognate antigens are unknown. CD4+ T cells from unexposed donors were collected before the COVID-19 pandemic (2011-2018). After 10 to 11 days of culture, CD4+ T cells were isolated with the EasySep CD4+ T cell isolation kit. Library preparation was by the immunoSEQ multiplex PCR assay. TCRdb took this table from immuneACCESS and kept in-frame rearrangements with V and J called. Such tables lack part of the clones; where checked against another copy, unresolved V genes explain under half of the gap, and the rest is unexplained. The sample data list about 26,000 clones, and around 78% of these were observed just once. Roughly 21% of the sample comes from the top ten. The material sequenced was CD4+ T cells from PBMCs, cultured in vitro. The receptors were sampled from a human donor in good health.

This clone was recorded a few times. The genes are TRBV6-7 and TRBJ2-7; D not resolved. TRBV6-7 is an ORF; its function is uncertain. This CDR3 has 11 amino acids. The ends were cut back, 2 bases at V and 12 bases at J, with 11 bases in the middle. The CDR3 coding sequence is TGTGCCAGCAGTTACGGGGTCTTACGGTACTTC. Translated, it gives CASSYGVLRYF.

The J gene is TRBJ1-4, the V gene TRBV6-6; D gene uncertain. V lost 6 bases to trimming and J lost 5 bases, with 10 bases between them. CDR1 MNHNY and CDR2 SVGAGI come from the germline V gene (reference sequence). CDR3 size: 13 residues. CDR3 bases: TGTGCCAGCAGCCACGGGATCAATGAAAAACTGTTTTTT. Amino acids: CASSHGINEKLFF.

The CDR3 region has the DNA TGTGCCACCAGCAGAGATCTAGCGCAAGAGACCCAGTACTTC. Residues: CATSRDLAQETQYF. J is TRBJ2-5 and V is TRBV15; D may be TRBD2 (6 bases). This CDR3 has 14 amino acids. Germline-derived CDR1 and CDR2 are LNHNV and YYDKDF (reference sequence). Trimming took 0 bases from V and 2 from J, leaving 7 bases between them.

The chain carries TRBV6-2 or TRBV6-3 and TRBJ2-3; D unresolved. The CDR3 loop spans 12 amino acids. Trimming cost V 4 bases and J 0 bases, with 2 bases left between them. Looked up from germline, CDR1 is MNHEY and CDR2 is SVGEGT. The CDR3 loop is CASSSSTDTQYF. CDR3 DNA: TGTGCCAGCAGTTCCAGCACAGATACGCAGTATTTT.